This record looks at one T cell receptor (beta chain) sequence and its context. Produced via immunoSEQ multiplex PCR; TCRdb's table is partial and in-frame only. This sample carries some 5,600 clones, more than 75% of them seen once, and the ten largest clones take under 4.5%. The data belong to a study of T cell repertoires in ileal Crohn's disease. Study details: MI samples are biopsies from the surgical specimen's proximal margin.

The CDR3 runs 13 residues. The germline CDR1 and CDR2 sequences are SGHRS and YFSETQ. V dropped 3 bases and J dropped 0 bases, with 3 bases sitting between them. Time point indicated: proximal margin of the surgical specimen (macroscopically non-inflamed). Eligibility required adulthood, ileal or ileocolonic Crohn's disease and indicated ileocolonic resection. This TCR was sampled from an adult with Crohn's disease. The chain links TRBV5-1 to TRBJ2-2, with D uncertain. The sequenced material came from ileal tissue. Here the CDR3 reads CASSSTNTGELFF. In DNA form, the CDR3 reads TGCGCCAGCAGCTCCACGAACACCGGGGAGCTGTTTTTT. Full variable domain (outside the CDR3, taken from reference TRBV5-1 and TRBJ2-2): KAGVTQTPRYLIKTRGQQVTLSCSPISGHRSVSWYQQTPGQGLQFLFEYFSETQRNKGNFPGRFSGRQFSNSRSEMNVSTLELGDSALYLCASSSTNTGELFFGEGSRLTVL.